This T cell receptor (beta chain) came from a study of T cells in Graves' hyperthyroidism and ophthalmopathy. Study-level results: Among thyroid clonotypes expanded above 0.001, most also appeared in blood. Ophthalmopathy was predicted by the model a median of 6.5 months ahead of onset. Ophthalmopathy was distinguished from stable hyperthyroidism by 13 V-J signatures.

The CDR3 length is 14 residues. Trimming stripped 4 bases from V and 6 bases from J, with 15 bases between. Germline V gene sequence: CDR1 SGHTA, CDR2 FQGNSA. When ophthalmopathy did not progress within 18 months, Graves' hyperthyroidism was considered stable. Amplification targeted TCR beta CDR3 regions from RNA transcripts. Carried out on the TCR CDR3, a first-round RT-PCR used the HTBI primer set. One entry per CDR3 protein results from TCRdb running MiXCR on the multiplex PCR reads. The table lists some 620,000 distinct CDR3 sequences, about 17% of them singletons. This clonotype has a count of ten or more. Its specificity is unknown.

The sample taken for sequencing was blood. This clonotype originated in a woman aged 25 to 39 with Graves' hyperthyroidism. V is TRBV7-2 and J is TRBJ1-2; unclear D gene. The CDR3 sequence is CASSSGPGYNGYTF. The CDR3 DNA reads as TGTGCCAGCAGCTCCGGGCCCGGCTATAATGGCTACACCTTC.